This TCR beta chain originates from a study of type 1 regulatory T cells. CDR1 and CDR2 (germline): LGHDT, YNNKEL (reference sequence). V was pared by 1 base and J by 10 bases, with 19 bases between. This CDR3 is built from 16 residues. TCRdb re-derived calls from the reads in MiXCR, one entry per CDR3 protein. The sample includes just under 65,000 distinct CDR3 sequences, roughly 50% seen only once; the top ten take more than 2%. Regarding this clonotype: Its antigen is undetermined.

Sequencing used cultured non-Tr1 T cells, either the whole culture or a sorted T cell fraction (not recorded which). V is TRBV3-1 and J is TRBJ1-4; no reliable D call. The clonotype comes from a human donor in good health. The CDR3 sequence is CASSQGGSFKVGKLFF. The DNA of the CDR3 is TGTGCCAGCAGCCAAGGAGGCAGTTTCAAAGTCGGAAAACTGTTTTTT.